The clone carrying this T cell receptor (beta chain) was detected only once. The record originates from a study of control samples from healthy donors and cancer patients. Measured with immunoSEQ multiplex PCR; TCRdb has only the in-frame clones, and not every one. This repertoire shows over 65,000 clones, 94% found once; its top ten account for under 7.5%. The CDR3 has 16 residues. Germline CDR1 is LNHDA and CDR2 is SQIVND (reference sequence). Trimming cost V 7 bases and J 2 bases, with 20 bases left between them. This sequence was found in a woman aged 35 to 49 in good health. The chain links TRBV19 to TRBJ1-2; a weak D match, TRBD1 (6 bases). Sequences were obtained from blood. CDR3 in DNA: TGTGCCAGTACCCTGGGTACGGACAGCGCGAACTATGGCTACACCTTC. This translates into CASTLGTDSANYGYTF.